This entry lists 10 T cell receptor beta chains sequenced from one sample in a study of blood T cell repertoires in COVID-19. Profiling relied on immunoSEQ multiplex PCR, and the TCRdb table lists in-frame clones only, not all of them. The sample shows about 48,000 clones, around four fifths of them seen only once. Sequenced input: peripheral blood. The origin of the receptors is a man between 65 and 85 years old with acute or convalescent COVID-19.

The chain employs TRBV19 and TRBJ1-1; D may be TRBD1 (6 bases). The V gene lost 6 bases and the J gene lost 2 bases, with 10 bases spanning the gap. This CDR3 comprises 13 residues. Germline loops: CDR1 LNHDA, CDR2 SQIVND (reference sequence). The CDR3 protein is CASRVTGNTEAFF. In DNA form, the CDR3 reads TGTGCCAGTAGGGTGACAGGCAACACTGAAGCTTTCTTT.

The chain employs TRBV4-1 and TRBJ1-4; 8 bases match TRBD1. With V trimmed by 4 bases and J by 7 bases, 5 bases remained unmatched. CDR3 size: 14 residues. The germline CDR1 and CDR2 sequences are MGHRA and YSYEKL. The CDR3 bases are TGCGCCAGCAGCCCGACAGGGGTTGGTGAAAAACTGTTTTTT. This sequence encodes CASSPTGVGEKLFF.

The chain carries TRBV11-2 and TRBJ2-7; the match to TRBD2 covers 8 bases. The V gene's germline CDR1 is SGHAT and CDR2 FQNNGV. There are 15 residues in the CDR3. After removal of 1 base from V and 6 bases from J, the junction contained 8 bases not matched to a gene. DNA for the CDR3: TGTGCCAGCAGCTTAGTATTCGGGAGGGCCAGCGAGCAGTACTTC. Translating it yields CASSLVFGRASEQYF.

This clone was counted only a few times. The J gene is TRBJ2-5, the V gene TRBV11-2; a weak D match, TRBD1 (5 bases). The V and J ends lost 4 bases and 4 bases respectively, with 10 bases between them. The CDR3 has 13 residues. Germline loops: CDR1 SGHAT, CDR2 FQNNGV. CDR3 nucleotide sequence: TGTGCCAGCAGCTGGGGCAGGTCAGAGACCCAGTACTTC. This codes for CASSWGRSETQYF. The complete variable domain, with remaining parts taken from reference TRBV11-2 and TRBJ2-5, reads EAGVAQSPRYKIIEKRQSVAFWCNPISGHATLYWYQQILGQGPKLLIQFQNNGVVDDSQLPKDRFSAERLKGVDSTLKIQPAKLEDSAVYLCASSWGRSETQYFGPGTRLLVL.

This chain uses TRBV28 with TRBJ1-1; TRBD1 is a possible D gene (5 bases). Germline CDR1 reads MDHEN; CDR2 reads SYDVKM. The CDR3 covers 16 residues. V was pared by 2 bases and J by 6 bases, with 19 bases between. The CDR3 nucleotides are TGTGCCAGCAGTTTAGCGGCGGGACCGGAGAGGGCTGAAGCTTTCTTT. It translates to CASSLAAGPERAEAFF. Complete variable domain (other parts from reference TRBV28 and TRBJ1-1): DVKVTQSSRYLVKRTGEKVFLECVQDMDHENMFWYRQDPGLGLRLIYFSYDVKMKEKGDIPEGYSVSREKKERFSLILESASTNQTSMYLCASSLAAGPERAEAFFGQGTRLTVV.

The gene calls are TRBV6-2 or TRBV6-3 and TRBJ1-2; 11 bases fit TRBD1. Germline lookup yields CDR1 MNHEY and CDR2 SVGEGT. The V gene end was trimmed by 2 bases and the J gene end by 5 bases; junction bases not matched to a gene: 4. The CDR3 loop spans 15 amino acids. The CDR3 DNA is TGTGCCAGCAGTTACCGGACAGGGGGCGCATATGGCTACACCTTC. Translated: CASSYRTGGAYGYTF.

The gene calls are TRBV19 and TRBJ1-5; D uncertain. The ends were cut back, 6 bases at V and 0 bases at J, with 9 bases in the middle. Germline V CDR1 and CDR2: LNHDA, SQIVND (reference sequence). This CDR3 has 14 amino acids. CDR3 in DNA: TGTGCCAGTAGCCAACTGAGTAGCAATCAGCCCCAGCATTTT. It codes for CASSQLSSNQPQHF.

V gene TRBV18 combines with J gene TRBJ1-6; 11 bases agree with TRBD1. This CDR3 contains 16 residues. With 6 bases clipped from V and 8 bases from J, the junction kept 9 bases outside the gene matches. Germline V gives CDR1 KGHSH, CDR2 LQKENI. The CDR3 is CASSLGRGQGDSPLHF. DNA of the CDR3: TGTGCCAGCTCCCTAGGACGGGGACAGGGGGATTCACCCCTCCACTTT.

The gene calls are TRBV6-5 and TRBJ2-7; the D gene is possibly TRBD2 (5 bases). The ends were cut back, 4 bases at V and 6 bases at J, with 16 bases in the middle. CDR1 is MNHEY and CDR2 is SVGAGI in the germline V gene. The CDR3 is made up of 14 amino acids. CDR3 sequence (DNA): TGTGCCAGCAGTTCAACTCGGCAAGGAGGCGAGCAGTACTTC. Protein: CASSSTRQGGEQYF.

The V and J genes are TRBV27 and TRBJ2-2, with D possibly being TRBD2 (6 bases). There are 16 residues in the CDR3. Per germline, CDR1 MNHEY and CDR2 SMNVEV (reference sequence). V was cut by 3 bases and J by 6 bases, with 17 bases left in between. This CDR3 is CASSLSDLGRSGELFF. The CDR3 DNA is TGTGCCAGCAGTTTGTCGGACTTAGGGAGGTCCGGGGAGCTGTTTTTT.